These T cell receptor beta chains were read from a single sample in a study of blood T cell repertoires in COVID-19. Method: immunoSEQ multiplex PCR; TCRdb's copy keeps in-frame clones and lacks some. Altogether fewer than 200,000 clones are present, 88% being singletons, with the ten largest covering approximately 9%. The sequencing input was PBMCs or T cells enriched from blood (not recorded which). The source of these receptors is a young woman who had recovered from COVID-19. The CDR3 runs from the conserved cysteine through the conserved F or W. A D gene is named only where the DNA matches it firmly. Expanded clones get a size class; other rows say once, few or many, or leave the size out.

j_gene | abundance | v_gene | d_gene | CDR3aa | CDR3nt
TRBJ1-5 | NA | TRBV3-1/TRBV3-2 | NA | CASSQSGGDQPQHF | TGTGCCAGCAGCCAATCTGGGGGCGATCAGCCCCAGCATTTT
TRBJ2-5 | once | TRBV23-1 | TRBD1 | CASSPFGTGELETQYF | TGCGCCAGCAGTCCATTCGGGACAGGGGAGCTGGAGACCCAGTACTTC
TRBJ1-2 | NA | TRBV5-1 | NA | CASSLNRINYGYTF | TGCGCCAGCAGCCTGAACAGGATAAACTATGGCTACACCTTC
TRBJ2-3 | NA | TRBV5-1 | NA | CASRDTASTDTQYF | TGCGCCAGCCGGGACACAGCTAGCACAGATACGCAGTATTTT
TRBJ1-1 | NA | TRBV7-6 | NA | CASSLVHSTGLNTEAFF | TGTGCCAGCAGCTTAGTTCATTCGACAGGATTGAACACTGAAGCTTTCTTT
TRBJ1-1 | NA | TRBV29-1 | TRBD1 | CSVEDRGGSGTEAFF | TGCAGCGTTGAAGATCGAGGGGGCTCGGGCACTGAAGCTTTCTTT
TRBJ1-5 | NA | TRBV21-1 | NA | CASSKPAYSNQPQHF | TGTGCCAGCAGCAAACCAGCGTATAGCAATCAGCCCCAGCATTTT
TRBJ2-2 | NA | TRBV27 | NA | CASSFGLAYTGELFF | TGTGCCAGCAGTTTTGGTCTAGCCTACACCGGGGAGCTGTTTTTT
TRBJ1-2 | NA | TRBV7-9 | NA | CASSPQGEQGFYGYTF | TGTGCCAGCAGCCCACAAGGAGAACAGGGATTCTATGGCTACACCTTC
TRBJ1-1 | NA | TRBV3-1/TRBV3-2 | TRBD1 | CASSQVDRGLTEAFF | TGTGCCAGCAGCCAAGTAGACAGGGGGCTGACTGAAGCTTTCTTT
TRBJ1-2 | NA | TRBV18 | NA | CASSRRDAGGYTF | TGTGCCAGCTCGCGAAGGGACGCGGGAGGCTACACCTTC
TRBJ1-5 | NA | TRBV5-1 | NA | CASSSPGRDSNQPQHF | TGCGCCAGCAGCTCCCCGGGCAGGGATAGCAATCAGCCCCAGCATTTT
TRBJ1-2 | NA | TRBV18 | NA | CASSPDRSYGYTF | TGTGCCAGCTCACCAGACAGGAGCTATGGCTACACCTTC
TRBJ2-1 | NA | TRBV2 | TRBD2 | CASSVLLAGGGEQFF | TGTGCCAGCAGTGTTCTCCTAGCGGGAGGGGGTGAGCAGTTCTTC
TRBJ1-1 | few | TRBV5-8 | NA | CASSLAVVAVNEAFF | TGTGCCAGCAGCTTGGCAGTGGTGGCAGTTAATGAAGCTTTCTTT
TRBJ1-1 | NA | TRBV19 | TRBD1 | CASSRQGSTEAFF | TGTGCCAGTAGCCGACAGGGATCCACTGAAGCTTTCTTT
TRBJ1-1 | NA | TRBV19 | NA | CASSIGQAGTEAFF | TGTGCCAGTAGTATAGGTCAGGCGGGCACTGAAGCTTTCTTT
TRBJ1-3 | NA | TRBV5-4 | TRBD1 | CASSSGTGVHTIYF | TGTGCCAGCAGCTCCGGGACAGGTGTGCACACCATATATTTT
TRBJ1-6 | NA | TRBV28 | NA | CASSFHQVTSPLHF | TGTGCCAGCAGTTTTCATCAGGTCACCTCACCCCTCCACTTT
TRBJ2-7 | NA | TRBV27 | NA | CASSLGQGRYEQYF | TGTGCCAGCAGTTTGGGGCAGGGGCGGTACGAGCAGTACTTC
TRBJ2-5 | NA | TRBV19 | NA | CASSHYREETQYF | TGTGCCAGTAGTCACTACCGAGAAGAGACCCAGTACTTC
TRBJ2-7 | NA | TRBV5-5 | TRBD1 | CASSAGQGSYEQYF | TGTGCCAGCAGCGCGGGACAGGGATCCTACGAGCAGTACTTC
TRBJ2-5 | once | TRBV5-5 | NA | CASTGQETQYF | TGTGCCAGCACGGGGCAAGAGACCCAGTACTTC
TRBJ1-5 | few | TRBV6-2/TRBV6-3 | NA | CASSYVGPQPQHF | TGTGCCAGCAGTTACGTTGGCCCTCAGCCCCAGCATTTT
TRBJ2-5 | NA | TRBV7-2 | TRBD2 | CASSLVGLAGGLGETQYF | TGTGCCAGCAGCTTAGTGGGTCTAGCGGGGGGGCTAGGGGAGACCCAGTACTTC
TRBJ2-2 | NA | TRBV5-5 | TRBD1 | CASSLDQSGQISRELFF | TGTGCCAGCAGCTTGGACCAGTCGGGACAGATCTCCAGGGAGCTGTTTTTT
TRBJ1-2 | once | TRBV5-1 | NA | CASTPGVDYGYTF | TGCGCCAGTACTCCAGGGGTAGACTATGGCTACACCTTC
TRBJ2-3 | NA | TRBV4-1 | NA | CASSQEALADTQYF | TGCGCCAGCAGCCAAGAGGCTCTAGCAGATACGCAGTATTTT
TRBJ2-1 | NA | TRBV3-1/TRBV3-2 | TRBD2 | CASSQDKRGLAEYNEQFF | TGTGCCAGCAGCCAAGATAAACGGGGACTAGCGGAATACAATGAGCAGTTCTTC
TRBJ1-1 | NA | TRBV19 | NA | CASSIGVGGRAEAFF | TGTGCCAGTAGTATCGGGGTCGGGGGGCGCGCTGAAGCTTTCTTT
TRBJ2-7 | NA | TRBV5-1 | TRBD1 | CASSLGQGDEQYF | TGCGCCAGCAGCTTGGGCCAGGGGGACGAGCAGTACTTC